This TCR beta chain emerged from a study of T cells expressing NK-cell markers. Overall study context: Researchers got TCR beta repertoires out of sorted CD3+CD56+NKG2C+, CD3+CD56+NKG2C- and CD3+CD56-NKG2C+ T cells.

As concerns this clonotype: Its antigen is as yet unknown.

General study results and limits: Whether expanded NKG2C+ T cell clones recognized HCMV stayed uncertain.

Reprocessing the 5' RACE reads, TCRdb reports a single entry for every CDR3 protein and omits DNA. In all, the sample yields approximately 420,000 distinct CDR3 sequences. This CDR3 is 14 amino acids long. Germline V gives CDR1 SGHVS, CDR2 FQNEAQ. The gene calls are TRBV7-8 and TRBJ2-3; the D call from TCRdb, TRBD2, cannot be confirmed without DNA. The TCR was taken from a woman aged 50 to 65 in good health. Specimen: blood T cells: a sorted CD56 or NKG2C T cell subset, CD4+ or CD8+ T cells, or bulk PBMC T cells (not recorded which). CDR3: CASSFSAVPDTQYF.